Listed here are 10 T cell receptor beta chains from one sample, sequenced in a study of control samples from healthy donors and cancer patients. Assay used: immunoSEQ multiplex PCR; TCRdb lists only in-frame clones, some missing. The table shows 110,000 or so clones, with about 80% occurring only once. Sequenced sample: blood. The receptors come from a woman between 50 and 59 years old in good health.

The CDR3 spells CASSHVGQGTCNEQFF. The CDR3 bases are TGTGCCAGCAGCCACGTCGGACAGGGTACTTGCAATGAGCAGTTCTTC. The rearrangement links TRBV3-1 (or the pseudogene TRBV3-2) to TRBJ2-1; 8 nucleotides match TRBD1. The CDR3 has 16 residues. With 3 bases clipped from V and 6 bases from J, the junction kept 10 bases outside the gene matches. Looked up from germline, CDR1 is LGHDT and CDR2 is YNNKEL (reference sequence).

J is TRBJ2-4 and V is TRBV18; TRBD2 aligns across 8 bases. CDR1 is KGHSH, CDR2 LQKENI, per germline. The CDR3 totals 16 residues. The V segment lost 2 bases and the J segment 1 base; nucleotides outside the gene matches: 4. The CDR3 sequence: CASSPTGGRAKNIQYF. The CDR3 DNA sequence: TGTGCCAGCTCACCAACGGGGGGGCGTGCCAAAAACATTCAGTACTTC.

The chain uses TRBV18 and TRBJ1-1; a weak D match, TRBD1 (5 bases). The CDR3 is 15 residues long. Germline CDR1 reads KGHSH; CDR2 reads LQKENI. The ends were cut back, 6 bases at V and 1 base at J, with 15 bases in the middle. The CDR3 sequence: CASSSTGGWNTEAFF. The CDR3 coding sequence is TGTGCCAGCTCCTCCACGGGGGGATGGAACACTGAAGCTTTCTTT.

The chain has TRBV9 and TRBJ2-1; 8 bases map to TRBD2. The CDR3 covers 19 residues. V shed 0 bases, J shed 7 bases, and the junction held 18 bases outside the gene matches. From germline, CDR1 is SGDLS and CDR2 YYNGEE. The CDR3 loop reads CASSVEVPRISGGRNEQFF. The DNA of the CDR3 is TGTGCCAGCAGCGTAGAAGTCCCTAGGATCAGCGGGGGAAGGAATGAGCAGTTCTTC.

The chain joins TRBV24-1 to TRBJ2-1; TRBD2 agrees at 8 bases. The V and J ends lost 3 bases and 7 bases, in that order; junction bases with no gene match: 10. CDR3 length: 16 amino acids. Germline CDR1 reads KGHDR; CDR2 reads SFDVKD. In DNA form, the CDR3 reads TGTGCCACCAGTGATCCTACTAGCGGTGGAGGAAATGAGCAGTTCTTC. Amino acid sequence: CATSDPTSGGGNEQFF.

This sequence joins TRBV5-4 and TRBJ2-1; 13 positions match TRBD2. Looked up from germline, CDR1 is SGHNT and CDR2 is YYREEE (reference sequence). The CDR3 is made up of 15 amino acids. V gave up 4 bases and J gave up 5 bases; unmatched junction bases: 3. CDR3 region: CASSRTSGRNNEQFF. DNA for the CDR3: TGTGCCAGCAGCCGGACTAGCGGGAGAAACAATGAGCAGTTCTTC.

The chain is built from TRBV12-3 or TRBV12-4 and TRBJ1-1; 7 bases map to TRBD1. Losses at the gene ends were 5 bases for V and 7 bases for J; bases not matched to a gene: 4. CDR3 length: 12 amino acids. The CDR3 coding sequence is TGTGCCAGCAGTATGACAGGGATTGAAGCTTTCTTT. Its translation is CASSMTGIEAFF.

The rearrangement links TRBV11-2 to TRBJ2-3; D possibly corresponds to TRBD2 (6 bases). Between the trimmed V and J ends, which lost 0 bases and 3 bases, there was a span of 13 bases. There are 16 residues in the CDR3. Germline CDR1 reads SGHAT; CDR2 reads FQNNGV. The CDR3 region is CASSLDRGGTTDTQYF. The CDR3 DNA sequence: TGTGCCAGCAGCTTAGATAGGGGCGGGACTACAGATACGCAGTATTTT.

The V call is TRBV3-1 (or the pseudogene TRBV3-2), the J call TRBJ1-2; 8 bases are shared with TRBD1. With V trimmed by 3 bases and J by 4 bases, 4 bases remained unmatched. The CDR3 length is 14 residues. Germline CDR1 LGHDT, CDR2 YNNKEL (reference sequence). CDR3 sequence reads: CASSQTGEGYGYTF. In nucleotides, the CDR3 is TGTGCCAGCAGCCAGACAGGGGAGGGCTATGGCTACACCTTC.

This chain joins TRBV13 and TRBJ1-2; 7 bases match TRBD1. CDR3 length: 13 residues. The V gene's germline CDR1 is PRHDT and CDR2 FYEKMQ (reference sequence). The trim removed 1 base at V and 4 bases at J, leaving 0 bases unmatched. The CDR3 is CASSLAGGYGYTF. CDR3 DNA: TGTGCCAGCAGCTTAGCAGGGGGCTATGGCTACACCTTC. The complete variable domain, with remaining parts taken from reference TRBV13 and TRBJ1-2, reads AAGVIQSPRHLIKEKRETATLKCYPIPRHDTVYWYQQGPGQDPQFLISFYEKMQSDKGSIPDRFSAQQFSDYHSELNMSSLELGDSALYFCASSLAGGYGYTFGSGTRLTVV.